A selection of T cell receptor beta chains follows, all from one sample in a study of control samples from healthy donors and cancer patients. TCRdb's table, derived via immunoSEQ multiplex PCR, lists solely in-frame clones and lacks some. The table lists 230,000 or so clones, around 94% of them singletons, with 1.5% in the top ten. The source material was blood. The receptors were gathered from a man aged 45 to 65 in good health. CDR3s include the opening cysteine and the closing phenylalanine or tryptophan. D genes are given only for firm matches. Clone size is shown for a subset of rows, as once, few, many or a class of expanded clone.

TRBD1	TRBJ1-1	.	TRBV18	CASSPPVGDRGRTEAFF	TGTGCCAGCTCCCCGCCGGTGGGAGACAGGGGTCGGACTGAAGCTTTCTTT
.	TRBJ1-5	.	TRBV6-5	CASKENSNQPQHF	TGTGCCAGCAAGGAAAATAGCAATCAGCCCCAGCATTTT
.	TRBJ2-7	.	TRBV30	CAWSSLSHEQYF	TGTGCCTGGAGTTCCCTTAGCCACGAGCAGTACTTC
.	TRBJ2-7	once	TRBV29-1	CSVGHLYEQYF	TGCAGCGTTGGACACCTCTACGAGCAGTACTTC
TRBD2	TRBJ2-1	once	TRBV5-1	CASSPGLVYNEQFF	TGCGCCAGCAGCCCGGGACTAGTGTACAATGAGCAGTTCTTC
.	TRBJ2-5	once	TRBV10-3	CAISGGGNREETQYF	TGTGCCATCAGTGGAGGAGGGAATAGGGAAGAGACCCAGTACTTC
TRBD1	TRBJ2-5	.	TRBV18	CASSPLRQGEETQYF	TGTGCCAGCTCACCATTGAGACAGGGAGAAGAGACCCAGTACTTC
.	TRBJ1-3	.	TRBV13	CASSSGTHSGNTIYF	TGTGCCAGCAGCTCCGGAACTCACTCTGGAAACACCATATATTTT
.	TRBJ1-1	.	TRBV24-1	CATSGQGRYAFF	TGTGCCACCAGTGGGCAGGGTCGGTACGCTTTCTTT
TRBD1	TRBJ1-5	.	TRBV5-1	CASSLVGQGSGNQPQHF	TGCGCCAGCAGCTTGGTGGGACAGGGGAGTGGGAATCAGCCCCAGCATTTT
.	TRBJ2-5	.	TRBV5-1	CASSLSHREETQYF	TGCGCCAGCAGCTTGTCTCACAGAGAAGAGACCCAGTACTTC
.	TRBJ1-2	.	TRBV30	CAWISAGEPYGYTF	TGTGCCTGGATCTCGGCAGGCGAACCCTATGGCTACACCTTC
.	TRBJ1-3	.	TRBV28	CASIDRANTIYF	TGTGCCAGCATCGATAGGGCAAACACCATATATTTT
TRBD2	TRBJ2-7	.	TRBV6-2/TRBV6-3	CASSYPGTSYEQYF	TGTGCCAGCAGTTACCCCGGGACTAGCTACGAGCAGTACTTC
.	TRBJ1-5	.	TRBV25-1	CASRLGNQPQHF	TGTGCCAGCCGGCTTGGCAATCAGCCCCAGCATTTT
.	TRBJ1-1	.	TRBV20-1	CSAEHHTEAFF	TGCAGTGCTGAACATCACACTGAAGCTTTCTTT
.	TRBJ2-3	.	TRBV4-2	CASSRTRLAEDTQYF	TGTGCCAGCAGCCGGACGCGGCTAGCTGAGGATACGCAGTATTTT
.	TRBJ2-2	.	TRBV6-6	CASSPALRELFF	TGTGCCAGCAGTCCGGCTCTCAGGGAGCTGTTTTTT
.	TRBJ1-5	once	TRBV6-5	CASTTRSNQPQHF	TGTGCCAGCACCACACGTAGCAATCAGCCCCAGCATTTT
TRBD1	TRBJ2-1	.	TRBV5-1	CASSLHTGGINEQFF	TGCGCCAGCAGCTTGCACACAGGGGGCATTAATGAGCAGTTCTTC
.	TRBJ1-1	.	TRBV5-5	CASSSRTTDKNTEAFF	TGTGCCAGCAGCTCGCGAACGACGGATAAGAACACTGAAGCTTTCTTT
TRBD1	TRBJ1-1	.	TRBV11-2	CASRNTGQTEAFF	TGTGCCAGCAGGAATACGGGACAGACTGAAGCTTTCTTT
.	TRBJ1-5	.	TRBV2	CASSEDVPNQPQHF	TGTGCCAGCAGTGAAGACGTCCCGAATCAGCCCCAGCATTTT
.	TRBJ1-2	.	TRBV14	CASSQVLRDPRGYNYGYTF	TGTGCCAGCAGCCAAGTTTTACGGGACCCGAGGGGATATAACTATGGCTACACCTTC
TRBD1	TRBJ2-2	.	TRBV5-5	CASRDRGYPNTGELFF	TGTGCCAGCCGGGACAGGGGATATCCGAACACCGGGGAGCTGTTTTTT
TRBD1	TRBJ1-1	.	TRBV19	CASSPLPGQLRAFF	TGTGCCAGTAGTCCCCTTCCGGGACAGTTGAGAGCTTTCTTT
TRBD1	TRBJ1-5	.	TRBV6-2/TRBV6-3	CASSYLDRVGQPQHF	TGTGCCAGCAGTTACCTTGACAGGGTTGGACAGCCCCAGCATTTT
.	TRBJ1-1	.	TRBV2	CASSDRGYTEAFF	TGTGCCAGCAGTGATCGGGGGTACACTGAAGCTTTCTTT
TRBD2	TRBJ2-1	.	TRBV4-1	CASRATSGGNNEQFF	TGCGCCAGCCGAGCTACTAGCGGGGGAAACAATGAGCAGTTCTTC
.	TRBJ1-2	.	TRBV6-5	CASSRSGEGSYTF	TGTGCCAGCAGTCGTTCGGGAGAAGGGAGCTACACCTTC
.	TRBJ2-3	.	TRBV19	CASSRFGSDTQYF	TGTGCCAGTAGCCGATTCGGGTCAGATACGCAGTATTTT
.	TRBJ1-2	.	TRBV2	CASSEGTGAASYGYTF	TGTGCCAGCAGTGAAGGGACTGGAGCGGCAAGCTATGGCTACACCTTC
.	TRBJ2-1	few	TRBV3-1/TRBV3-2	CASSQGRWNEQFF	TGTGCCAGCAGCCAAGGGCGGTGGAATGAGCAGTTCTTC
TRBD1	TRBJ1-1	few	TRBV7-2	CASSPLGQGTEAFF	TGTGCCAGCAGTCCTCTCGGACAGGGGACTGAAGCTTTCTTT
.	TRBJ2-6	.	TRBV5-6	CASSSSGAGANVLTF	TGTGCCAGCAGCTCCTCGGGGGCTGGGGCCAACGTCCTGACTTTC
.	TRBJ1-5	.	TRBV28	CASRTTGSYQPQHF	TGTGCCAGCAGGACTACAGGTTCCTATCAGCCCCAGCATTTT
TRBD1	TRBJ2-6	.	TRBV27	CASSLSTGPGANVLTF	TGTGCCAGCAGTTTGTCGACAGGGCCTGGGGCCAACGTCCTGACTTTC